These 7 T cell receptor beta chains share one sample of origin, sequenced in a study of blood T cells in healthy people across ages (dated by TCRdb to about 2015). Libraries came from 5' RACE. Sequencing used an Illumina HiSeq 2500. A second PCR of about 6 to 12 cycles was run with a J-beta primer mix and a sample-barcoded 5' primer. The raw public data were reprocessed by TCRdb itself: fastp quality trimming at Q25, MiXCR clonotype calling, in-frame beta chains only. Identical CDR3 protein sequences are pooled into one entry, listed with their most common genes and DNA. The sample has hundreds of thousands of distinct CDR3 sequences on record, about 47% of them singletons. The ten largest clonotypes hold over 15% of the sample. Material: blood. These TCRs come from a man older than 75 in good health.

The chain uses TRBV20-1 and TRBJ1-5, with TRBD1 as a possible D gene (6 bases). Deletions cut 5 bases from V and 7 bases from J, with 15 bases between. CDR3 length: 13 residues. Germline V gene sequence: CDR1 DFQATT, CDR2 SNEGSKA (reference sequence). The CDR3 sequence is CSAGGQGIQPQHF. The CDR3 region has the DNA TGCAGTGCTGGAGGCCAGGGGATCCAGCCCCAGCATTTT.

V and J are TRBV29-1 and TRBJ1-4, with unresolved D. Germline V CDR1 and CDR2: SQVTM, ANQGSEA. V was cut by 1 base and J by 7 bases, with 7 bases left in between. The CDR3 has 12 residues. CDR3 amino acids: CSVEAESEKLFF. The CDR3 nucleotides read TGCAGCGTTGAAGCGGAGTCTGAAAAACTGTTTTTT. Full variable domain (outside the CDR3, taken from reference TRBV29-1 and TRBJ1-4): SAVISQKPSRDICQRGTSLTIQCQVDSQVTMMFWYRQQPGQSLTLIATANQGSEATYESGFVIDKFPISRPNLTFSTLTVSNMSPEDSSIYLCSVEAESEKLFFGSGTQLSVL.

This clonotype has more than one count but fewer than ten. The CDR3 sequence: CASSVARAGEQFF. DNA for the CDR3: TGTGCCAGCAGCGTTGCCCGAGCGGGTGAGCAGTTCTTC. The V call is TRBV9, the J call TRBJ2-1; tentatively, D is TRBD2 (6 bases). The germline V gene has CDR1 SGDLS and CDR2 YYNGEE. Trimming stripped 2 bases from V and 9 bases from J, with 12 bases between. The CDR3 consists of 13 residues.

The rearrangement links TRBV6-4 to TRBJ2-2, with TRBD1 matching over 10 bases. The CDR3 consists of 18 residues. The germline CDR1 and CDR2 sequences are MRHNA and SNTAGT. J was trimmed by 7 bases and V by 5 bases; bases with no gene match: 16. CDR3 sequence reads: CASSPTGTGDGIIGELFF. In DNA form, the CDR3 reads TGTGCCAGCAGTCCCACCGGGACAGGGGACGGGATCATCGGGGAGCTGTTTTTT.

The V gene is TRBV7-2, the J gene TRBJ1-2; D might be TRBD1 (6 bases). CDR1 is SGHTA and CDR2 is FQGNSA in the germline V gene. This CDR3 is built from 15 residues. The V gene lost 5 bases and the J gene lost 5 bases, with 18 bases spanning the gap. The CDR3 spells CASSTNGGLIYGYTF. The CDR3 DNA follows: TGTGCCAGCAGCACAAACGGGGGGCTCATATATGGCTACACCTTC.

The chain is built from TRBV3-1 and TRBJ1-2; maybe TRBD1 (6 bases). Between the trimmed V and J ends, which lost 0 bases and 7 bases, there was a span of 12 bases. The length of the CDR3 is 14 residues. CDR1 is LGHDT, CDR2 YNNKEL, per germline (reference sequence). The CDR3 is CASSQDRGARGYTF. CDR3 bases: TGTGCCAGCAGCCAAGATAGGGGGGCTCGTGGCTACACCTTC.

This clonotype was seen only a few times. The chain carries TRBV4-2 and TRBJ1-2; D uncertain. In germline, CDR1 is LGHNA, CDR2 YNFKEQ. V lost 1 base, J lost 4 bases, and 7 bases lay in between. This CDR3 has 13 residues. In DNA, the CDR3 is TGTGCCAGCAGCCAAGGGAACAGCTATGGCTACACCTTC. It encodes CASSQGNSYGYTF.